A selection of T cell receptor beta chains follows, all from one sample in a study of blood T cell repertoires in COVID-19. The protocol was immunoSEQ multiplex PCR, while the TCRdb copy is restricted to in-frame clones and leaves out a portion. This table holds around 100,000 clones, roughly 87% found once. Sequencing was performed on peripheral blood. These receptors all stem from a man aged 25-45 years in a cohort sampled during active COVID-19. CDR3s include the opening cysteine and the closing phenylalanine or tryptophan. A D gene is named only where the DNA matches it firmly. Rows give clone size only sometimes, using once, few, many, or a class for an expanded clone.

size,V,D,J,CDR3,DNA
-,TRBV28,TRBD1,TRBJ2-3,CASSWDRGPSDTQYF,TGTGCCAGCAGTTGGGACAGGGGGCCCTCAGATACGCAGTATTTT
once,TRBV5-4,TRBD1,TRBJ1-4,CASSSGQGGEKLFF,TGTGCCAGCAGTTCGGGACAGGGTGGGGAAAAACTGTTTTTT
-,TRBV11-2,-,TRBJ2-1,CASSLGQANEQFF,TGTGCCAGCAGCCTGGGGCAAGCAAATGAGCAGTTCTTC
-,TRBV4-2,-,TRBJ2-2,CASSQRYGESNTGELFF,TGTGCCAGCAGCCAACGATACGGGGAATCGAACACCGGGGAGCTGTTTTTT
-,TRBV6-2/TRBV6-3,TRBD1,TRBJ2-7,CASSYGLTGGGYEQYF,TGTGCCAGCAGTTATGGCCTGACAGGGGGCGGCTACGAGCAGTACTTC
many,TRBV2,TRBD1,TRBJ1-5,CASGTGDQPQHF,TGTGCCAGTGGGACAGGGGATCAGCCCCAGCATTTT
-,TRBV3-1/TRBV3-2,-,TRBJ1-1,CASSQALGLAFF,TGTGCCAGCAGCCAAGCATTGGGGCTGGCTTTCTTT
-,TRBV18,-,TRBJ2-3,CASSPPAGTDTQYF,TGTGCCAGCTCACCCCCCGCGGGGACAGATACGCAGTATTTT
-,TRBV3-1/TRBV3-2,-,TRBJ1-1,CASIGGAEAFF,TGTGCCAGCATAGGTGGAGCTGAAGCTTTCTTT
few,TRBV5-6,TRBD1,TRBJ1-5,CASSFTGGWDQPQHF,TGTGCCAGCAGCTTCACAGGGGGTTGGGATCAGCCCCAGCATTTT
once,TRBV2,TRBD1,TRBJ2-7,CASKMETGDYEQYF,TGTGCCAGCAAAATGGAGACAGGGGATTACGAGCAGTACTTC
-,TRBV4-1,-,TRBJ1-1,CASSQVGRKEVTEAFF,TGCGCCAGCAGCCAAGTAGGCAGAAAGGAGGTCACTGAAGCTTTCTTT
-,TRBV5-1,-,TRBJ2-1,CASSPDRHEQFF,TGCGCCAGCAGCCCTGACAGGCATGAGCAGTTCTTC
-,TRBV6-5,-,TRBJ1-2,CASSNVGGSGYTF,TGTGCCAGCAGCAACGTAGGGGGAAGCGGCTACACCTTC
-,TRBV18,-,TRBJ1-1,CASSLIQGEVTEAFF,TGTGCCAGCTCACTAATACAGGGTGAGGTCACTGAAGCTTTCTTT